This T cell receptor beta chain was documented in a study of blood T cell repertoires in COVID-19. Whole-study context: Samples representing acute and convalescent COVID-19 were sourced from the United States, Italy and Spain. PBMCs, B-cell-depleted T cells, or T cells were the source of the cDNA or gDNA that made up the material.

Per the original data handling: Estimation of nucleated cell counts relied on the amplification of reference gene primers. The data were produced by immunoSEQ multiplex PCR, yet TCRdb's version contains in-frame clones alone and is incomplete. V and J calls plus clone size are reproduced from that table; the DNA served to infer D and trimming. The data show a few hundred thousand clones, around 85% seen once. V was trimmed by 4 bases and J by 7 bases, leaving 15 bases between them. Per the germline V gene, CDR1 is SGHNT and CDR2 is YYREEE (reference sequence). This CDR3 is 14 amino acids long. The chain carries TRBV5-4 and TRBJ2-1, with a tentative D call TRBD2 (6 bases). The source material was peripheral blood. The sequence derives from a man between 60 and 75 years old with acute or convalescent COVID-19. CDR3 amino acids: CASSRGGTVNEQFF. The CDR3 DNA is TGTGCCAGCAGCCGCGGCGGGACCGTTAATGAGCAGTTCTTC.